The 21 T cell receptor beta chains below were found in one sample sequenced in a study of CD8 T cells in Susac syndrome. The RNA, roughly 0.45 to 1 ug, was put through reverse transcription using random hexamers. TCRdb reanalysed the immunoSEQ multiplex PCR reads using MiXCR and keeps one entry per CDR3 protein. Among 92,000 or so distinct CDR3 sequences listed, 96% were seen once. The specimen was CD8+ T cells from PBMCs. These TCRs come from a human donor with Susac syndrome.

The table lists this clonotype with a count of one. The chain employs TRBV5-4 and TRBJ2-7, with 12 positions matching TRBD1. The germline V gene has CDR1 SGHNT and CDR2 YYREEE (reference sequence). V lost 1 base, J lost 6 bases, and 5 bases stayed unmatched. This CDR3 spans 15 amino acids. CDR3 in DNA: TGTGCCAGCAGCTTGTCAGGGACAGGGGGCTCCGAGCAGTACTTC. It translates to CASSLSGTGGSEQYF.

In its sample, this clonotype was seen a few times. The chain couples TRBV5-6 to TRBJ2-7, with unresolved D. This CDR3 spans 11 amino acids. In germline, CDR1 is SGHDT, CDR2 YYEEEE. Deletions cut 1 base from V and 6 bases from J, with 5 bases between. For the CDR3, the DNA is TGTGCCAGCAGCTTGACAGCCGAGCAGTACTTC. Translation: CASSLTAEQYF.

This chain connects TRBV30 to TRBJ1-4; 7 bases line up with TRBD1. This CDR3 spans 13 amino acids. Germline values: CDR1 GTSNPN, CDR2 SVGIG (reference sequence). V shed 5 bases and J 3 bases; nucleotides not matched to a gene: 3. Written as DNA, the CDR3 is TGTGCCTGGCGCGGGACAGCTAATGAAAAACTGTTTTTT. This codes for CAWRGTANEKLFF.

The chain recombines TRBV12-3 or TRBV12-4 with TRBJ1-5, with 7 bases fitting TRBD1. This CDR3 contains 14 residues. Unmatched junction bases numbered 4, after V lost 7 bases and J lost 1 base. The chain's CDR3 is CASTQGGSNQPQHF. The DNA for the CDR3 is TGTGCCAGCACCCAGGGGGGAAGCAATCAGCCCCAGCATTTT.

The chain combines TRBV6-5 with TRBJ2-7; the match to TRBD1 covers 8 bases. The trim removed 6 bases at V and 4 bases at J, leaving 11 bases unmatched. Germline V gives CDR1 MNHEY, CDR2 SVGAGI. The CDR3 loop spans 15 amino acids. The CDR3 loop reads CASRLLQGAGYEQYF. CDR3 nucleotides: TGTGCCAGCAGGCTCCTTCAGGGGGCGGGGTACGAGCAGTACTTC.

Only a few counts were recorded for this clonotype. The chain joins TRBV20-1 to TRBJ1-2; D unclear. This CDR3 has 12 residues. Germline CDR1 DFQATT, CDR2 SNEGSKA (reference sequence). Trimming pared 3 bases from V and 1 base from J, leaving 6 bases between. The CDR3 DNA follows: TGCAGTGCTAGGAAGGGTAACTATGGCTACACCTTC. Its protein is CSARKGNYGYTF.

The chain is built from TRBV6-6 and TRBJ1-3, with D possibly TRBD1 on 6 matching bases. CDR1 and CDR2 (germline): MNHNY, SVGAGI (reference sequence). V lost 5 bases and J 3 bases, leaving 11 bases between the germline ends. The CDR3 spans 14 residues. The CDR3 is CASSTTGSGNTIYF. In DNA, the CDR3 is TGTGCCAGCAGTACCACAGGGAGTGGAAACACCATATATTTT.

The rearrangement joins TRBV10-3 to TRBJ2-7; D unresolved. This CDR3 is 14 amino acids long. V lost 3 bases and J 2 bases, leaving 11 bases between the germline ends. CDR1 ENHRY and CDR2 SYGVKD come from the germline V gene. The CDR3: CAISDPTLPYEQYF. In DNA, the CDR3 is TGTGCCATCAGTGACCCGACCCTACCCTACGAGCAGTACTTC.

The chain employs TRBV12-3 or TRBV12-4 and TRBJ2-1, with D possibly matching TRBD1 (6 bases). V was clipped by 5 bases and J by 3 bases, with 14 bases between them. There are 15 residues in the CDR3. This CDR3 is CASSDPGAYYNEQFF. As DNA, the CDR3 is TGTGCCAGCAGTGATCCAGGGGCCTACTACAATGAGCAGTTCTTC.

The J gene is TRBJ1-1, the V gene TRBV20-1, with TRBD1 identical over 7 bases. Germline CDR1 is DFQATT and CDR2 is SNEGSKA (reference sequence). The CDR3 covers 14 residues. The CDR3 here is CGCPEGGSSTEAFF. The DNA for the CDR3 is TGCGGATGTCCCGAAGGGGGCTCGAGCACTGAAGCTTTCTTT.

The rearrangement uses TRBV15 and TRBJ1-2; D possibly corresponds to TRBD1 (5 bases). V was shortened by 4 bases and J by 5 bases, with 14 bases between the two germline ends. The germline V gene has CDR1 LNHNV and CDR2 YYDKDF (reference sequence). The CDR3 extends over 14 amino acids. CDR3 nucleotide sequence: TGTGCCACCAGCACCGGGACGTACCTTTATGGCTACACCTTC. Translating gives CATSTGTYLYGYTF.

The gene calls are TRBV12-5 and TRBJ1-1; 9 nucleotides line up with TRBD1. The CDR3 has 13 amino acids. Germline CDR1 is LGHNT and CDR2 is FRNRAP. V lost 6 bases, J lost 4 bases, and 3 bases stayed unmatched. The CDR3 reads CASGVTGGTEAFF. The CDR3 DNA reads TGTGCTAGTGGAGTGACAGGGGGCACTGAAGCTTTCTTT.

CDR3: CASSLNPLAGSPLHF. CDR3 coding DNA: TGCGCCAGCAGCTTGAACCCACTGGCAGGGTCACCCCTCCACTTT. V usage is TRBV5-1 and J usage is TRBJ1-6, with TRBD1 as a possible D gene (5 bases). V was clipped by 1 base and J by 10 bases, with 15 bases between them. The germline V gene has CDR1 SGHRS and CDR2 YFSETQ. The CDR3 runs to 15 residues.

V is TRBV20-1 and J is TRBJ1-2; TRBD1 aligns across 8 bases. The CDR3 is made up of 15 amino acids. Trimming at V came to 0 bases and at J to 7 bases, leaving 10 bases not matched to a gene. The germline CDR1 and CDR2 sequences are DFQATT and SNEGSKA (reference sequence). Here the CDR3 reads CSAREQGAPRGGYTF. CDR3 coding DNA: TGCAGTGCTAGAGAGCAGGGGGCGCCCCGGGGTGGCTACACCTTC.

The chain has TRBV7-2 and TRBJ2-7; 10 positions agree with TRBD1. The CDR3 spans 14 residues. Germline assignment: CDR1 SGHTA and CDR2 FQGNSA. The ends lost 5 bases at V and 6 bases at J; junction bases unmatched: 7. The CDR3 protein is CASSRRDRGSEQYF. The CDR3 coding sequence is TGTGCCAGCAGCCGCCGGGACAGGGGCTCCGAGCAGTACTTC.

The chain is built from TRBV11-2 and TRBJ1-2; a weak D match, TRBD1 (6 bases). CDR1 is SGHAT, CDR2 FQNNGV, per germline. Trimming pared 5 bases from V and 4 bases from J, leaving 20 bases between. The CDR3 is 16 amino acids. As DNA, the CDR3 is TGTGCCAGCAGCCGGCTCGGACAGTCACGAGTCTATGGCTACACCTTC. Residues: CASSRLGQSRVYGYTF.

The chain couples TRBV5-8 to TRBJ2-5; D tentatively fits TRBD1 or TRBD2 (5 bases each). The V gene's germline CDR1 is SGHTS and CDR2 YDEGEE. Trimming cost V 1 base and J 1 base, with 11 bases left between them. The CDR3 extends over 15 amino acids. CDR3 sequence reads: CASSLRSGAQETQYF. The CDR3 region has the DNA TGTGCCAGCAGCTTGCGCTCCGGGGCCCAAGAGACCCAGTACTTC. The whole variable domain, filled in from reference TRBV5-8 and TRBJ2-5, reads EAGVTQSPTHLIKTRGQQATLRCSPISGHTSVYWYQQALGLGLQFLLWYDEGEERNRGNFPPRFSGRQFPNYSSELNVNALELEDSALYLCASSLRSGAQETQYFGPGTRLLVL.

This chain links TRBV5-1 with TRBJ2-1; 10 nucleotides match TRBD1. V lost 4 bases and J lost 4; bases outside the gene matches: 5. Germline assignment: CDR1 SGHRS and CDR2 YFSETQ. The CDR3 runs to 15 residues. The CDR3 DNA reads TGCGCCAGCAGCCCGGGGACAGGGGTATACAATGAGCAGTTCTTC. Amino acid sequence: CASSPGTGVYNEQFF.

The chain uses TRBV30 and TRBJ1-1, with TRBD1 as a possible D gene (5 bases). Trimming took 5 bases from V and 6 from J, leaving 19 bases between them. The CDR3 is made up of 14 amino acids. Germline assignment: CDR1 GTSNPN and CDR2 SVGIG (reference sequence). The CDR3 region has the DNA TGTGCCTGGGCGGTGGGAGGGGTCGGGGCTGAAGCTTTCTTT. Protein sequence: CAWAVGGVGAEAFF.

The chain employs TRBV10-2 and TRBJ2-1, with D possibly matching TRBD2 (6 bases). The CDR3 extends over 15 amino acids. The ends were cut back, 5 bases at V and 0 bases at J, with 11 bases in the middle. The germline V gene has CDR1 WSHSY and CDR2 SAAADI. The CDR3 DNA sequence: TGCGCCAGCAGTTCGTCTAGCGACTCCTACAATGAGCAGTTCTTC. Protein product: CASSSSSDSYNEQFF.

The CDR3 is CSALRPGTGVSNQPQHF. CDR3 DNA sequence: TGCAGTGCTCTGAGGCCTGGGACAGGTGTAAGCAATCAGCCCCAGCATTTT. The V gene is TRBV20-1, the J gene TRBJ1-5; 8 bases are shared with TRBD1. This CDR3 has 17 amino acids. Trimming at V came to 5 bases and at J to 1 base, leaving 13 bases not matched to a gene. Germline assignment: CDR1 DFQATT and CDR2 SNEGSKA (reference sequence).